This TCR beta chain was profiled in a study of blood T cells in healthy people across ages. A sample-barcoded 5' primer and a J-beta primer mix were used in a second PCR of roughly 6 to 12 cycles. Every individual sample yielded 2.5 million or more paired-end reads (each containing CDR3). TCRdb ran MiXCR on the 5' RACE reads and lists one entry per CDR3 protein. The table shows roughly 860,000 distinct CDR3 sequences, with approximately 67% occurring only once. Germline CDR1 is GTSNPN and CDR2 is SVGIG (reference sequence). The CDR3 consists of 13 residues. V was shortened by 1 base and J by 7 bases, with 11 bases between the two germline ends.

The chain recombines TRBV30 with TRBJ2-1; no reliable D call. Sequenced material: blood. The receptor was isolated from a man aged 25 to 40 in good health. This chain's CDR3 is CAWSEDPTNEQFF. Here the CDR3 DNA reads TGTGCCTGGAGTGAAGATCCGACGAATGAGCAGTTCTTC.